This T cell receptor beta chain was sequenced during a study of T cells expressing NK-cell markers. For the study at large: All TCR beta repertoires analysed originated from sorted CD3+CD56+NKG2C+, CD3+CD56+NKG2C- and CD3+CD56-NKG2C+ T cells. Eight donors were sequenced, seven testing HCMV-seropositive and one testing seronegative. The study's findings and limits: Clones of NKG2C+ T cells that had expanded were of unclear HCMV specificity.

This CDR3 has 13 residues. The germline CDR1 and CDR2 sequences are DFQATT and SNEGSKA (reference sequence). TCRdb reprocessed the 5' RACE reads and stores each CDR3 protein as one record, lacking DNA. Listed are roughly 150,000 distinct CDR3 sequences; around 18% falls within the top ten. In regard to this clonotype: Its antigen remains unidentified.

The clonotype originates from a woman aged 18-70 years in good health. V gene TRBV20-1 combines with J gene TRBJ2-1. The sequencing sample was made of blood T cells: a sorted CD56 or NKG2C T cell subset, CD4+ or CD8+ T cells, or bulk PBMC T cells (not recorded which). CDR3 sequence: CSAIGYTYNEQFF.